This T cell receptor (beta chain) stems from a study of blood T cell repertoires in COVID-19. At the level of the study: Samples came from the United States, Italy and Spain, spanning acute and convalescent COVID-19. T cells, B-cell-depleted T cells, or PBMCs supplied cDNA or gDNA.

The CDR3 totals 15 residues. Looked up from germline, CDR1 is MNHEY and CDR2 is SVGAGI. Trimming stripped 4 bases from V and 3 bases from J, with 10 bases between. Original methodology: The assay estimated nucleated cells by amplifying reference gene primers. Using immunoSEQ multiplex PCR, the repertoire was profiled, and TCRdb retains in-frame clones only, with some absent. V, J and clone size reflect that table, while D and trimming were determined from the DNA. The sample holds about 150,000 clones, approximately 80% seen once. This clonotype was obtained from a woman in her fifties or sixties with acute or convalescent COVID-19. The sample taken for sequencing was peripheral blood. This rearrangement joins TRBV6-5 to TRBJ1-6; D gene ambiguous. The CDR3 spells CASSSVGGYNSPLHF. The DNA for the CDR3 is TGTGCCAGCAGTTCCGTTGGAGGCTATAATTCACCCCTCCACTTT.